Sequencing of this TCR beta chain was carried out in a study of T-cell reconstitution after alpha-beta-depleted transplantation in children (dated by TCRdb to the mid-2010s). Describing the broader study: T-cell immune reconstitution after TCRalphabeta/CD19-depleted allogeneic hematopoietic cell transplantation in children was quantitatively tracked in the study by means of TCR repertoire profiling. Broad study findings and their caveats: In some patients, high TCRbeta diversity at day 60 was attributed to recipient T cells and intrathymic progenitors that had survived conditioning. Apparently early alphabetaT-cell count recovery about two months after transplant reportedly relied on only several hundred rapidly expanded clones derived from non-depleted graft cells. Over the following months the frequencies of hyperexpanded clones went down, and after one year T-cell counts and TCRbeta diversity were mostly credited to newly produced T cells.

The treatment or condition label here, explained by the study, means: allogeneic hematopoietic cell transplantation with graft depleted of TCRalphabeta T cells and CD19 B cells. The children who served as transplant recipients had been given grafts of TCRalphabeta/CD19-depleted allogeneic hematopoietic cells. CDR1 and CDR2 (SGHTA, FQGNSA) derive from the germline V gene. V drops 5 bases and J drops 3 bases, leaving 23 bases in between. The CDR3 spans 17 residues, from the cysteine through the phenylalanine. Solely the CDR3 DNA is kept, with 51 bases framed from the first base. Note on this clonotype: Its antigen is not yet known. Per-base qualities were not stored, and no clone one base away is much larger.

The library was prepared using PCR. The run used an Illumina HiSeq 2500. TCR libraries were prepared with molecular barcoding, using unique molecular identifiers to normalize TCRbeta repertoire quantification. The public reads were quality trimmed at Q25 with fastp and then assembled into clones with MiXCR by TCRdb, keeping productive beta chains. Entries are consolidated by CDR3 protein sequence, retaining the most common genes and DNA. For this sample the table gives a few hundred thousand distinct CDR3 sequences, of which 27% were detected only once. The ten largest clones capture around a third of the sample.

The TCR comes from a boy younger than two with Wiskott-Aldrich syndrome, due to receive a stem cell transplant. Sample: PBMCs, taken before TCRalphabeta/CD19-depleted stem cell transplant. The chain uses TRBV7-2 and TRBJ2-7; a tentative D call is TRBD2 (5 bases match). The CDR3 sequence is CASSREGWRATYYEQYF. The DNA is TGTGCCAGCAGCCGGGAAGGGTGGCGGGCCACCTACTACGAGCAGTACTTC. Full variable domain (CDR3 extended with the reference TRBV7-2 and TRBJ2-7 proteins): GAGVSQSPSNKVTEKGKDVELRCDPISGHTALYWYRQSLGQGLEFLIYFQGNSAPDKSGLPSDRFSAERTGGSVSTLTIQRTQQEDSAVYLCASSREGWRATYYEQYFGPGTRLTVT.